These 3 T cell receptor beta chains share one sample of origin, sequenced in a study of T cell changes during pregnancy in multiple sclerosis. The repertoire was sequenced with immunoSEQ multiplex PCR; TCRdb's copy has only in-frame clones and lacks some. The sample lists roughly 48,000 clones; approximately 88% were seen once. The sequencing here drew on CD4+ T cells from peripheral blood mononuclear cells, taken in the second trimester of pregnancy. Every receptor here comes from a female donor with multiple sclerosis, enrolled in a pregnancy study.

CDR3 nucleotide sequence: TGTGCCAGCAGCCGAGGACAGGGGGGCACTGAAGCTTTCTTT. Protein sequence: CASSRGQGGTEAFF. The chain links TRBV7-2 to TRBJ1-1; 10 bases map to TRBD1. The CDR3 runs to 14 residues. Germline-derived CDR1 and CDR2 are SGHTA and FQGNSA. V was pared by 5 bases and J by 4 bases, with 4 bases of the junction left unmatched.

This clone was detected only once. Here the CDR3 reads CASSLTPVVAGGNEQFF. The CDR3 coding sequence is TGTGCCAGCAGCTTAACCCCGGTGGTAGCCGGGGGGAATGAGCAGTTCTTC. The chain carries TRBV11-2 and TRBJ2-1; 7 bases map to TRBD2. Germline V gene data show CDR1 as SGHAT and CDR2 as FQNNGV. Germline trimming cut 2 bases from V and 7 bases from J; bases unmatched to any gene: 14. The CDR3 has 17 residues.

This sequence joins TRBV10-1 and TRBJ2-7, with 8 nucleotides matching TRBD2. V trimming: 6 bases; J trimming: 1 base; junction bases outside the gene matches: 8. This CDR3 region has 15 residues. Germline V lookup: CDR1 WNHNN, CDR2 SYGVQD (reference sequence). The CDR3 DNA reads as TGCGCCAGCAGCGTCGGGGGGGCCCCGTCCTACGAGCAGTACTTC. Protein: CASSVGGAPSYEQYF.